Detailed here is one T cell receptor beta chain. No antigen is known for it. Second doses that came at about 4 or about 12 weeks were put together. Sequencing used immunoSEQ multiplex PCR; TCRdb keeps in-frame clones, though not all of them. The sample contains over 130,000 clones, 92% of which appear only once. This specimen belongs to a study of T cell responses to AZD1222 COVID-19 vaccine. Overall study findings and caveats: It should be noted that donors were predominantly white British and more often female, and clonal diversity was possibly underestimated.

J gave up 7 bases and V 5 bases, and 16 bases lay outside the gene matches. This CDR3 has 17 amino acids. Germline-derived CDR1 and CDR2 are SQVTM and ANQGSEA. The receptor was isolated from an adult who received the AZD1222 COVID-19 vaccine. This sample comprised peripheral blood, obtained 28 days after the second AZD1222 dose. The V and J genes are TRBV29-1 and TRBJ2-1, with 11 bases identical to TRBD2. CDR3 amino acids: CSVPGTSGAGPNNEQFF. The CDR3 nucleotides read TGCAGCGTTCCCGGGACTAGCGGAGCCGGGCCAAATAATGAGCAGTTCTTC.